The source of this T cell receptor (beta chain) is a study of OX40 agonist ivuxolimab in advanced cancers. Overall study results and limits: CD8+ T cells averaged more expanded clones than CD4+. At 0.1 to 3.0 mg/kg, clonal expansion of CD4+ and CD8+ blood T cells had occurred by week 6.

Comment on this clone: What it recognizes is unknown.

The germline gives CDR1 MNHEY, CDR2 SVGAGI. Between the trimmed V and J ends, which lost 6 bases and 7 bases, there was a span of 3 bases. The CDR3 runs 10 residues. Autoimmune disease history or systemic immunosuppression was exclusionary. Drawing of blood for sampling happened at baseline, at cycle 4 day 1, and at cycle 7 day 1. Produced via immunoSEQ multiplex PCR; TCRdb's table is partial and in-frame only. The table lists more than 85,000 clones, roughly nine tenths of them singletons. This TCR was sampled from an adult with an advanced solid tumor such as melanoma, head and neck, liver or kidney cancer. The chain recombines TRBV6-5 with TRBJ2-2; D call uncertain. Here the sequenced sample was CD4+ or CD8+ T cells sorted from blood, taken in a trial of the OX40 agonist ivuxolimab. As DNA, the CDR3 is TGTGCCAGCAGAGTCGGGGAGCTGTTTTTT. Amino acid sequence: CASRVGELFF.